This T cell receptor beta chain emerged from a study of PD-1 blockade in classical Hodgkin lymphoma. This clone appeared a few times. Its target is not known. Data came from immunoSEQ multiplex PCR; TCRdb stores just in-frame clones and leaves some out. The table shows nearly 55,000 clones, with roughly 80% occurring only once. Study-level results: Complete responders entered with baseline diversity on par with newly diagnosed patients, the results showed.

V was clipped by 5 bases and J by 6 bases; unmatched bases: 10. The CDR3 has 16 residues. The germline V gene encodes CDR1 SGHVS and CDR2 FNYEAQ. In every patient, relapse followed autologous stem cell transplantation, while exposure to brentuximab vedotin differed. Best responses were complete response, partial response or progressive disease. The sample consisted of peripheral blood mononuclear cells (PBMCs), taken at baseline. The V gene is TRBV7-6, the J gene TRBJ2-1, with 10 positions matching TRBD1. The receptor was derived from a human donor with classical Hodgkin lymphoma. The CDR3 sequence is CASSTYRDRGRNEQFF. The DNA for the CDR3 is TGTGCCAGCAGCACCTACCGGGACAGGGGACGCAATGAGCAGTTCTTC.